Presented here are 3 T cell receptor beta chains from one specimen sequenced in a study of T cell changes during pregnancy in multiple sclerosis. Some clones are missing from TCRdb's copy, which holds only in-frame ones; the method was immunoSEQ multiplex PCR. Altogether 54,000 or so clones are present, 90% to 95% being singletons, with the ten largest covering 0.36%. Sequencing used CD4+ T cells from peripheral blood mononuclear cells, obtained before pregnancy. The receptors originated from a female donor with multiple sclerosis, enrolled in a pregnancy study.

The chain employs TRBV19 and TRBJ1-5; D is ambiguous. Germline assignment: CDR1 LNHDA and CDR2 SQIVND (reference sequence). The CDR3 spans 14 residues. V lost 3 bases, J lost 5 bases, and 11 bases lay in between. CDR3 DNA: TGTGCCAGTAGTATTATCGGGGTGTATCAGCCCCAGCATTTT. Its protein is CASSIIGVYQPQHF. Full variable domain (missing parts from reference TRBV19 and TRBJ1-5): DGGITQSPKYLFRKEGQNVTLSCEQNLNHDAMYWYRQDPGQGLRLIYYSQIVNDFQKGDIAEGYSVSREKKESFPLTVTSAQKNPTAFYLCASSIIGVYQPQHFGDGTRLSIL.

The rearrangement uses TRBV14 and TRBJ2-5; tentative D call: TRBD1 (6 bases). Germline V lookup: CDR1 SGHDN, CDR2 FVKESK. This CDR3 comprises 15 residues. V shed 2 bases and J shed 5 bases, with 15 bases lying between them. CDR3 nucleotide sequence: TGTGCCAGCAGCCAACGGACAGCAGATCGGGAGACCCAGTACTTC. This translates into CASSQRTADRETQYF.

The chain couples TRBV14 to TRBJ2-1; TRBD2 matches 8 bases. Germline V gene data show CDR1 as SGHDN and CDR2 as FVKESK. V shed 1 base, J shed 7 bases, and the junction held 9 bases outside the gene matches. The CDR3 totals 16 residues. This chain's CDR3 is CASSQVAGWYGNEQFF. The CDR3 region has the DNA TGTGCCAGCAGCCAAGTAGCGGGATGGTACGGGAATGAGCAGTTCTTC. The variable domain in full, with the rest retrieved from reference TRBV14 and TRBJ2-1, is EAGVTQFPSHSVIEKGQTVTLRCDPISGHDNLYWYRRVMGKEIKFLLHFVKESKQDESGMPNNRFLAERTGGTYSTLKVQPAELEDSGVYFCASSQVAGWYGNEQFFGPGTRLTVL.